The sequence of this TCR beta chain was determined in a study of graft-versus-host responses after intestinal transplantation. Assay used: immunoSEQ multiplex PCR; TCRdb lists only in-frame clones, some missing. The sample lists 74,000 or so clones, about nine tenths seen once, with roughly 0.72% in the top ten. Trimming took off 1 base at V and 5 bases at J, with 16 bases between the two ends. Germline V gene sequence: CDR1 SGDLS, CDR2 YYNGEE. CDR3 length equals 15 residues. This sequence joins TRBV9 and TRBJ2-7; perhaps D is TRBD1 or TRBD2 (5 bases each). This receptor was identified in a human patient who received an intestinal transplant, so some T cells may come from the graft donor. The source was PBMCs, collected 98 days after intestinal transplantation. CDR3 DNA: TGTGCCAGCAGCGTATATGGGGGAGAACTCGACGAGCAGTACTTC. Amino acid sequence: CASSVYGGELDEQYF.